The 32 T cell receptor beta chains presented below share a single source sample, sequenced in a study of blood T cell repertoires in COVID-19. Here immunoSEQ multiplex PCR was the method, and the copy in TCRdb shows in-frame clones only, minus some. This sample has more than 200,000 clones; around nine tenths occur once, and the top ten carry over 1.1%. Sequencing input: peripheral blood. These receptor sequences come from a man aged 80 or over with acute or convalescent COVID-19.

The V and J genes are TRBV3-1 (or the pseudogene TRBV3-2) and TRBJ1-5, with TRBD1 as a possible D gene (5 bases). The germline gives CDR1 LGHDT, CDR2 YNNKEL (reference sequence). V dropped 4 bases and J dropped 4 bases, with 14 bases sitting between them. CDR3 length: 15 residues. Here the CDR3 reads CASSLVGQLNQPQHF. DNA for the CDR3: TGTGCCAGCAGCCTCGTGGGGCAGTTGAATCAGCCCCAGCATTTT.

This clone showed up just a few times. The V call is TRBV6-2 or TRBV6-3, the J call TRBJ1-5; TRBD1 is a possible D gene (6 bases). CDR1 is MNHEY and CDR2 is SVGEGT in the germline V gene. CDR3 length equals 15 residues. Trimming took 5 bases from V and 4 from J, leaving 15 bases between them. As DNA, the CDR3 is TGTGCCAGCAGTCCCTCGAACAGGGTGAATCAGCCCCAGCATTTT. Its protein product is CASSPSNRVNQPQHF.

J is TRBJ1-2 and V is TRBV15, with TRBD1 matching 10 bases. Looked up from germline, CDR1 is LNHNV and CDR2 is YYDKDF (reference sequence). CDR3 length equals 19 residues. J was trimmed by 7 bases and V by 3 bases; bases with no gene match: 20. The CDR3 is CATSSTKSKGTGERGGYTF. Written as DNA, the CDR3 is TGTGCCACCAGCAGCACCAAGTCAAAAGGGACAGGGGAAAGGGGTGGCTACACCTTC.

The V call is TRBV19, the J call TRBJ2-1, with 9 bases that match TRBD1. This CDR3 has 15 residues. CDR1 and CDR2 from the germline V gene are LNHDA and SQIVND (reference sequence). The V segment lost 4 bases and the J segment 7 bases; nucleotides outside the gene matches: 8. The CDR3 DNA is TGTGCCAGTAGTACAACCTCGGACAGGGGAAATGAGCAGTTCTTC. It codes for CASSTTSDRGNEQFF. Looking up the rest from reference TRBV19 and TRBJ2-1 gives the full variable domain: DGGITQSPKYLFRKEGQNVTLSCEQNLNHDAMYWYRQDPGQGLRLIYYSQIVNDFQKGDIAEGYSVSREKKESFPLTVTSAQKNPTAFYLCASSTTSDRGNEQFFGPGTRLTVL.

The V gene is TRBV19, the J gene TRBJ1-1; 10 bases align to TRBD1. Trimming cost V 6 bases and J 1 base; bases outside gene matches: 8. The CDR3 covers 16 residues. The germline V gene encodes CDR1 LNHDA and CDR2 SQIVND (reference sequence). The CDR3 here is CASSFGTGVGNTEAFF. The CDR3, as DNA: TGTGCCAGTAGCTTCGGGACAGGGGTCGGGAACACTGAAGCTTTCTTT.

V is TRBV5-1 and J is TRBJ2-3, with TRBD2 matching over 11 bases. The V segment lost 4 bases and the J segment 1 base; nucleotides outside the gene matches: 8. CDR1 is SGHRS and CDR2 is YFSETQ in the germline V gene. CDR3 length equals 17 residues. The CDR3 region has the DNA TGCGCCAGCAGCCCTTTCCCGGGACTAGCGGGCACAGATACGCAGTATTTT. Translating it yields CASSPFPGLAGTDTQYF.

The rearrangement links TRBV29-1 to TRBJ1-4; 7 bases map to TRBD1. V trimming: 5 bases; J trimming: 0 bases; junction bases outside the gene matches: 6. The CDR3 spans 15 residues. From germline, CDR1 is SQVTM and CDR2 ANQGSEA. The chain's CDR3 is CSVRGDRATNEKLFF. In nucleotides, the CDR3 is TGCAGCGTTAGGGGGGACAGAGCAACTAATGAAAAACTGTTTTTT.

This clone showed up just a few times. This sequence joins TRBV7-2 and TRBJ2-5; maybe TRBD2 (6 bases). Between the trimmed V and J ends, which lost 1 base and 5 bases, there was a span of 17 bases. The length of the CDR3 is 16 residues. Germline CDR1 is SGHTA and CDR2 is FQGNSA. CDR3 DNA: TGTGCCAGCAGCTTAGAGGTGCGGGAAGCCAGGGAGACCCAGTACTTC. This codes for CASSLEVREARETQYF.

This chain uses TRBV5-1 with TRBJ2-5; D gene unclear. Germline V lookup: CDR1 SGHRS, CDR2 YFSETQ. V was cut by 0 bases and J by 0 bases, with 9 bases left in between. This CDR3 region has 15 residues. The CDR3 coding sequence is TGCGCCAGCAGCTTGGTGGCAGCGTACCAAGAGACCCAGTACTTC. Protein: CASSLVAAYQETQYF.

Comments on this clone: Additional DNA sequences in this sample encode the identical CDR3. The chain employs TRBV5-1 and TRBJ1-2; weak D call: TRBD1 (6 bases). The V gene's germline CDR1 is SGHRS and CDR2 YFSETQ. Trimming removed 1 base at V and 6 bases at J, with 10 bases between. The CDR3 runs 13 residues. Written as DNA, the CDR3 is TGCGCCAGCAGCTTGTCACAGGGTGATGGCTACACCTTC. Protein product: CASSLSQGDGYTF.

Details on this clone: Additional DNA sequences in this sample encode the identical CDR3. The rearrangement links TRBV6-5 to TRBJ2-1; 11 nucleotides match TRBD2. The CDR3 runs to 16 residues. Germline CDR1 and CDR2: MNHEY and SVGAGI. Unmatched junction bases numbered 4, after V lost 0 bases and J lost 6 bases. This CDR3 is CASSYSSSGGRNEQFF. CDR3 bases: TGTGCCAGCAGTTACTCGTCTAGCGGGGGGCGCAATGAGCAGTTCTTC.

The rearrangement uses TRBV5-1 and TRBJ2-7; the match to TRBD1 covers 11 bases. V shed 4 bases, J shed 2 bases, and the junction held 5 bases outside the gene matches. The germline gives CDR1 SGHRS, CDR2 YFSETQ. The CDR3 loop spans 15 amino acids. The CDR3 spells CASSTGTGGTYEQYF. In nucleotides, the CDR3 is TGCGCCAGCAGCACGGGGACAGGGGGAACCTACGAGCAGTACTTC.

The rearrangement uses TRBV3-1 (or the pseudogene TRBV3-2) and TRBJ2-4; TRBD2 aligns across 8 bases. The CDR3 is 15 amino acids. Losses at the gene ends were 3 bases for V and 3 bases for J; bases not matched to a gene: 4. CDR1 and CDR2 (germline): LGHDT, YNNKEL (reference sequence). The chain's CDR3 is CASSHWAGGKNIQYF. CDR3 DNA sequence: TGTGCCAGCAGCCATTGGGCGGGGGGCAAAAACATTCAGTACTTC.

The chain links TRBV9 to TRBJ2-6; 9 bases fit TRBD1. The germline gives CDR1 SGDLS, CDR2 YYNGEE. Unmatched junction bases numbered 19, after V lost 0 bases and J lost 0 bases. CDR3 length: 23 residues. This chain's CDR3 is CASSVGTMGQGLWYFSGANVLTF. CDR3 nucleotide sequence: TGTGCCAGCAGCGTAGGTACAATGGGACAGGGTCTCTGGTATTTCTCTGGGGCCAACGTCCTGACTTTC.

The CDR3 loop is CASSLGTSQSETQYF. In DNA form, the CDR3 reads TGTGCCAGCAGCCTCGGGACTAGTCAATCAGAGACCCAGTACTTC. The chain uses TRBV7-2 and TRBJ2-5; 8 positions agree with TRBD2. The trim removed 5 bases at V and 4 bases at J, leaving 9 bases unmatched. The CDR3 is 15 amino acids. The germline V gene encodes CDR1 SGHTA and CDR2 FQGNSA.

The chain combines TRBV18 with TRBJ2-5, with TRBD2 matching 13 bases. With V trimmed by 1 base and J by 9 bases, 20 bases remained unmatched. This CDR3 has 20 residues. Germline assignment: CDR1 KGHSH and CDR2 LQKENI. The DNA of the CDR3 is TGTGCCAGCTCACCACTTCAGCGGACTAGCGGGAGTGGGAGTCATGAGGCCCAGTACTTC. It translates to CASSPLQRTSGSGSHEAQYF.

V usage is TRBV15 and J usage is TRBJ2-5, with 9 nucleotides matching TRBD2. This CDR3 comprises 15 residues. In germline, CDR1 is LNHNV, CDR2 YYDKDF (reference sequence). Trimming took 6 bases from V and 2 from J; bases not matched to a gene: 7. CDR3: CATRRLADVQETQYF. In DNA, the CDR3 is TGTGCCACCAGGAGACTAGCGGATGTTCAAGAGACCCAGTACTTC. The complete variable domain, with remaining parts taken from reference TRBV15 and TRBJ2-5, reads DAMVIQNPRYQVTQFGKPVTLSCSQTLNHNVMYWYQQKSSQAPKLLFHYYDKDFNNEADTPDNFQSRRPNTSFCFLDIRSPGLGDTAMYLCATRRLADVQETQYFGPGTRLLVL.

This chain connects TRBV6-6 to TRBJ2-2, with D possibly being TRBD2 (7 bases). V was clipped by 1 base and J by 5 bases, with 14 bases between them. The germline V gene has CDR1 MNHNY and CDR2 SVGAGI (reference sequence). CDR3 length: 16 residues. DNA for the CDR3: TGTGCCAGCAGTTACTGGGGGGGCCGAAATACCGGGGAGCTGTTTTTT. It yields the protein CASSYWGGRNTGELFF.

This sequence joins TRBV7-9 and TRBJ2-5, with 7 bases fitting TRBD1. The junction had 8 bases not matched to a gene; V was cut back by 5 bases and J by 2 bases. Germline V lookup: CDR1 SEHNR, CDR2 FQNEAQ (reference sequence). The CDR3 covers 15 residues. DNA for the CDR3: TGTGCCAGCAGCCCTTGGGACAGATTACAAGAGACCCAGTACTTC. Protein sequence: CASSPWDRLQETQYF.

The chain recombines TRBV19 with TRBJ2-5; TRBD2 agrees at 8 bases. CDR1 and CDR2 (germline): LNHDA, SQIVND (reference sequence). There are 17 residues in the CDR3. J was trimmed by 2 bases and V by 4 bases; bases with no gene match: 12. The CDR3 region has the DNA TGTGCCAGTAGTAGTAGGAACCTACTAGCGGAACAAGAGACCCAGTACTTC. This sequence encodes CASSSRNLLAEQETQYF.

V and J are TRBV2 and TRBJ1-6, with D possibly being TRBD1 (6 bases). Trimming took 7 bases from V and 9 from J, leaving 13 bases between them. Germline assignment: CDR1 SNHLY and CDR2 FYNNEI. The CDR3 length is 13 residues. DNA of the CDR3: TGTGCCAGCATCCGAGGGGGTGGTTCACCCCTCCACTTT. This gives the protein CASIRGGGSPLHF.

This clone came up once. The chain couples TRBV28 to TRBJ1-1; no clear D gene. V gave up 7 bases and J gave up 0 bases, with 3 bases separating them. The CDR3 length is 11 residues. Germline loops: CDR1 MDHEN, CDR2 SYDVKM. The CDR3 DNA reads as TGTGCCAGCACGTTGAACACTGAAGCTTTCTTT. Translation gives CASTLNTEAFF.

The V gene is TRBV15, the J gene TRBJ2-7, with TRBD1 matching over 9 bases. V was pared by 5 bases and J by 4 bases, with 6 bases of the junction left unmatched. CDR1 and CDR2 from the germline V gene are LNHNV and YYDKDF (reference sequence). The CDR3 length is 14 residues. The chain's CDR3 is CATSLDRGGYEQYF. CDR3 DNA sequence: TGTGCCACCAGCCTAGACAGGGGGGGATACGAGCAGTACTTC. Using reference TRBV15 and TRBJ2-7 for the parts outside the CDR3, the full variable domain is DAMVIQNPRYQVTQFGKPVTLSCSQTLNHNVMYWYQQKSSQAPKLLFHYYDKDFNNEADTPDNFQSRRPNTSFCFLDIRSPGLGDTAMYLCATSLDRGGYEQYFGPGTRLTVT.

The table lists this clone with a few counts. This CDR3 is CASSLWEADTQYF. The CDR3 DNA is TGTGCCAGCAGCTTATGGGAGGCAGATACGCAGTATTTT. This sequence joins TRBV11-2 and TRBJ2-3; TRBD2 is a possible D gene (6 bases). V lost 2 bases and J 4 bases, leaving 7 bases between the germline ends. The CDR3 has 13 residues. Germline V gives CDR1 SGHAT, CDR2 FQNNGV.

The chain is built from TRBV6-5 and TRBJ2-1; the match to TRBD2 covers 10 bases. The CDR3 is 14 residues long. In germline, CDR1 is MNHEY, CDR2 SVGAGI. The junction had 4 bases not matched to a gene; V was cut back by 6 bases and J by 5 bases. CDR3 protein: CASSRTSGNNEQFF. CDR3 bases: TGTGCCAGCAGCAGGACTAGCGGAAACAATGAGCAGTTCTTC.

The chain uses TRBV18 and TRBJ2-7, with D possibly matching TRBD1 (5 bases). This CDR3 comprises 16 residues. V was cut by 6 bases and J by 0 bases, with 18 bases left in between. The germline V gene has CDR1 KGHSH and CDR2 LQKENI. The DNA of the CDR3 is TGTGCCAGCTCCCTTCAGGCGACAGTCGACTCCTACGAGCAGTACTTC. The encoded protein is CASSLQATVDSYEQYF. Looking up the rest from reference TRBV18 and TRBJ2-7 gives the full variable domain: NAGVMQNPRHLVRRRGQEARLRCSPMKGHSHVYWYRQLPEEGLKFMVYLQKENIIDESGMPKERFSAEFPKEGPSILRIQQVVRGDSAAYFCASSLQATVDSYEQYFGPGTRLTVT.

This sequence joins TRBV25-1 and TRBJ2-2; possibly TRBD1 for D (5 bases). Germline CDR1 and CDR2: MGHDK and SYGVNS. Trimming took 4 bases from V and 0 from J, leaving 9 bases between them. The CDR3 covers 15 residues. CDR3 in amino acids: CASSATDANTGELFF. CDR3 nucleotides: TGTGCCAGCAGTGCGACAGACGCGAACACCGGGGAGCTGTTTTTT.

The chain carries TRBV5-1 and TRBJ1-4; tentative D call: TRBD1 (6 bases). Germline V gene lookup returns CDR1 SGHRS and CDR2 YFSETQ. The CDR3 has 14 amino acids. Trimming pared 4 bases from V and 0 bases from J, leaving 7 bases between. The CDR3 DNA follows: TGCGCCAGCAGCAGGACAGCAACTAATGAAAAACTGTTTTTT. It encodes CASSRTATNEKLFF.

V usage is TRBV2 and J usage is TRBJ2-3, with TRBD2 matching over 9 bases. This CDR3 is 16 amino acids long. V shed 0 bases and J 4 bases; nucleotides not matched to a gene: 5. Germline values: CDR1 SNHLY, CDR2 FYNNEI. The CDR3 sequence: CASSEALLAGADTQYF. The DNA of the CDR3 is TGTGCCAGCAGTGAAGCGCTACTAGCGGGTGCAGATACGCAGTATTTT.

The CDR3 here is CASSSFLADLNEQFF. DNA of the CDR3: TGTGCCAGCAGTTCGTTTCTAGCGGACCTCAATGAGCAGTTCTTC. The chain links TRBV6-5 to TRBJ2-1; TRBD2 aligns across 7 bases. CDR1 is MNHEY and CDR2 is SVGAGI in the germline V gene. Losses at the gene ends were 4 bases for V and 6 bases for J; bases not matched to a gene: 9. The CDR3 loop spans 15 amino acids.

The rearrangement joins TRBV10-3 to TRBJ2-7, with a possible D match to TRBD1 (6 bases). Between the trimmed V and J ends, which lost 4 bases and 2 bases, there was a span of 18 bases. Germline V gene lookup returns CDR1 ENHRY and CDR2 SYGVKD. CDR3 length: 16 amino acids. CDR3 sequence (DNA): TGTGCCATCAGTGCAACCGGACAGAGAATGACCTACGAGCAGTACTTC. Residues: CAISATGQRMTYEQYF.

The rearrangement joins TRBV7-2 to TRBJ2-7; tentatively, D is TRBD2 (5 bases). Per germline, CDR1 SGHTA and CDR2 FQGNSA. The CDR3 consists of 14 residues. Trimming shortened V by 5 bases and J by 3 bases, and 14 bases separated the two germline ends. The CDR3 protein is CASSPGLRFYEQYF. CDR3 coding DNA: TGTGCCAGCAGCCCAGGACTCCGATTCTACGAGCAGTACTTC. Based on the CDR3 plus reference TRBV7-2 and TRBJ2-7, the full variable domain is GAGVSQSPSNKVTEKGKDVELRCDPISGHTALYWYRQSLGQGLEFLIYFQGNSAPDKSGLPSDRFSAERTGGSVSTLTIQRTQQEDSAVYLCASSPGLRFYEQYFGPGTRLTVT.